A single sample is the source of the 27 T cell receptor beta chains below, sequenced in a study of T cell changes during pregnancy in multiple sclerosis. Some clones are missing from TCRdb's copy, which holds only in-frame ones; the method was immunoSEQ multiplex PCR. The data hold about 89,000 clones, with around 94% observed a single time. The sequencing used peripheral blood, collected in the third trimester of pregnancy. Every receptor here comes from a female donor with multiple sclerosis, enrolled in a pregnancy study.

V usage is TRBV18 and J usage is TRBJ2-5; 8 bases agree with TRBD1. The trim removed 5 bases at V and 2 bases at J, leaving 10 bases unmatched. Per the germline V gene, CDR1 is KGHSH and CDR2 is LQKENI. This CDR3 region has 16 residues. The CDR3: CASSSSGQALQETQYF. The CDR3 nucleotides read TGTGCCAGCTCATCGTCGGGACAGGCTTTACAAGAGACCCAGTACTTC. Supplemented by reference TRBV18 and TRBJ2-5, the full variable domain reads NAGVMQNPRHLVRRRGQEARLRCSPMKGHSHVYWYRQLPEEGLKFMVYLQKENIIDESGMPKERFSAEFPKEGPSILRIQQVVRGDSAAYFCASSSSGQALQETQYFGPGTRLLVL.

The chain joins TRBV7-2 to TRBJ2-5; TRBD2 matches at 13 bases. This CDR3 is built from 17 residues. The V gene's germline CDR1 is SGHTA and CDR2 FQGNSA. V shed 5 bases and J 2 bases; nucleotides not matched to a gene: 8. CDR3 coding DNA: TGTGCCAGCAGCCCGGGACTAGCGGGGCGTCTACAAGAGACCCAGTACTTC. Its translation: CASSPGLAGRLQETQYF.

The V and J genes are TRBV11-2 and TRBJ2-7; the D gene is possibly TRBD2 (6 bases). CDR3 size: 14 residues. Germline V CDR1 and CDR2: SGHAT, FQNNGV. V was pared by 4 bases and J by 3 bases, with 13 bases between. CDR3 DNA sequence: TGTGCCAGCAGCTCGGCCGGGACTTACTACGAGCAGTACTTC. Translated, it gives CASSSAGTYYEQYF. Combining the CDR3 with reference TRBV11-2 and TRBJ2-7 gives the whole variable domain EAGVAQSPRYKIIEKRQSVAFWCNPISGHATLYWYQQILGQGPKLLIQFQNNGVVDDSQLPKDRFSAERLKGVDSTLKIQPAKLEDSAVYLCASSSAGTYYEQYFGPGTRLTVT.

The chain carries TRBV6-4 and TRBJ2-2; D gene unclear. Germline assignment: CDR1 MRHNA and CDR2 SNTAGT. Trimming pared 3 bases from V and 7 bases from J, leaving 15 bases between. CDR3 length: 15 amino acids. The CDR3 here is CASSEAVSYHGELFF. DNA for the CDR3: TGTGCCAGCAGTGAGGCTGTCAGTTACCACGGGGAGCTGTTTTTT.

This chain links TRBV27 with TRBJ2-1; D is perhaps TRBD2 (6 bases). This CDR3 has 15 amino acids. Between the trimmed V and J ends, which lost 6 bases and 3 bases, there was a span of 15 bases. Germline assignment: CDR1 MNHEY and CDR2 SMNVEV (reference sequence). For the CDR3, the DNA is TGTGCCAGCAGCCCTCCGGGACTCGTCTACAATGAGCAGTTCTTC. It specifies CASSPPGLVYNEQFF.

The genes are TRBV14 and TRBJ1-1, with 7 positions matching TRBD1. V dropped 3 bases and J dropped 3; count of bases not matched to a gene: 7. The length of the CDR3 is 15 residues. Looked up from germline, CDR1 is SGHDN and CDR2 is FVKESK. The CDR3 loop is CASSQLTGTDTEAFF. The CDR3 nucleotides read TGTGCCAGCAGCCAGCTGACAGGGACGGACACTGAAGCTTTCTTT.

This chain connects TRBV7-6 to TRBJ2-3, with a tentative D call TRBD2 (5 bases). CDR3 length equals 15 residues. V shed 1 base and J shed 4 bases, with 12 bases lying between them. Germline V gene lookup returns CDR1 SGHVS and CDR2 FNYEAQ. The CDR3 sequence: CASSLVGEVSDTQYF. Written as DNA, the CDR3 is TGTGCCAGCAGCTTAGTGGGAGAAGTGTCAGATACGCAGTATTTT.

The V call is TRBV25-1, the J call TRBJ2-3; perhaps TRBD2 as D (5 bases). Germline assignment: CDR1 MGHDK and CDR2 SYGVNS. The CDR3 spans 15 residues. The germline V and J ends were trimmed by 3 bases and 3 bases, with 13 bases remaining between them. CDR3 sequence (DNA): TGTGCCAGCAGTGAGTCCGGGAATCCGACAGATACGCAGTATTTT. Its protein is CASSESGNPTDTQYF.

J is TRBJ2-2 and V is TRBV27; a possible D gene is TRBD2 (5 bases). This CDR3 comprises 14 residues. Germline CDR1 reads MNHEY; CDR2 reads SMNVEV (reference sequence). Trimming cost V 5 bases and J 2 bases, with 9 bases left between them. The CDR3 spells CASSGGENTGELFF. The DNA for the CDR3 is TGTGCCAGCAGTGGAGGCGAAAACACCGGGGAGCTGTTTTTT.

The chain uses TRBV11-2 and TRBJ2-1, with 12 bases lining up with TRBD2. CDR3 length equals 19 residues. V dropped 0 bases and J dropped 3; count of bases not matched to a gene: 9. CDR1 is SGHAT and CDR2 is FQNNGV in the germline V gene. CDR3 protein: CASSLDGSRTSGIYNEQFF. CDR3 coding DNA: TGTGCCAGCAGCTTAGACGGAAGCCGGACTAGCGGGATCTACAATGAGCAGTTCTTC.

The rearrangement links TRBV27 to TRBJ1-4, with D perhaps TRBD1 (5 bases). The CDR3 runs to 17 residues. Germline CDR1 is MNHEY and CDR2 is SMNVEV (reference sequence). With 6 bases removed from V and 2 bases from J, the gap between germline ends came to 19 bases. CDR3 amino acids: CASRRRWGELTNEKLFF. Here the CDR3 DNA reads TGTGCCAGCAGACGACGGTGGGGGGAGCTGACTAATGAAAAACTGTTTTTT.

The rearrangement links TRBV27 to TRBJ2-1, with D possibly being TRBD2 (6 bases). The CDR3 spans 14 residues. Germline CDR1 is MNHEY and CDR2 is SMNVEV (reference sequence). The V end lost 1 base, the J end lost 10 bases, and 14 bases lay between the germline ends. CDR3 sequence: CASSLLLAPGEQFF. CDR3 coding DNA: TGTGCCAGCAGTTTATTACTAGCCCCAGGGGAGCAGTTCTTC.

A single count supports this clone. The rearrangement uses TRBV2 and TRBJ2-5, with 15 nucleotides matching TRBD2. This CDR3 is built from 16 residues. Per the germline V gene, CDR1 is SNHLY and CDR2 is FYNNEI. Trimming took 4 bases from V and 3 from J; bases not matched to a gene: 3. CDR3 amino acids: CASSAGTSGRKETQYF. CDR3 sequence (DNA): TGTGCCAGCAGTGCAGGGACTAGCGGGAGGAAAGAGACCCAGTACTTC.

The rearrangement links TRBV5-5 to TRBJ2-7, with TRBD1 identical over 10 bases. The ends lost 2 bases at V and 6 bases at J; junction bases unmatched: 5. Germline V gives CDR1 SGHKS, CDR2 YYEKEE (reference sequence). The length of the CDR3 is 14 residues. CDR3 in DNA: TGTGCCAGCAGCTTCGGGACAGGGGCGAGCGAGCAGTACTTC. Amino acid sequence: CASSFGTGASEQYF.

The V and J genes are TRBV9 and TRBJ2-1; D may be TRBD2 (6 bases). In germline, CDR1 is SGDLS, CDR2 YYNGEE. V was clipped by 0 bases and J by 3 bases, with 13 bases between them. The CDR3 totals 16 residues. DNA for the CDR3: TGTGCCAGCAGCGTAGTGGGACTCGGCTTCTACAATGAGCAGTTCTTC. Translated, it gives CASSVVGLGFYNEQFF. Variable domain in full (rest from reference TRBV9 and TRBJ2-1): DSGVTQTPKHLITATGQRVTLRCSPRSGDLSVYWYQQSLDQGLQFLIQYYNGEERAKGNILERFSAQQFPDLHSELNLSSLELGDSALYFCASSVVGLGFYNEQFFGPGTRLTVL.

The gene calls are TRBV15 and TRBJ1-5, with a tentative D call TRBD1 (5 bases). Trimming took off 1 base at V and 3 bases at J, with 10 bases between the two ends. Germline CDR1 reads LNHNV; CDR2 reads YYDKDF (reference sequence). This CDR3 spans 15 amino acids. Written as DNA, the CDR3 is TGTGCCACCAGCAGAGTCCGGACACTCAATCAGCCCCAGCATTTT. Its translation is CATSRVRTLNQPQHF. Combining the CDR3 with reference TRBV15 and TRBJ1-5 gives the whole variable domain DAMVIQNPRYQVTQFGKPVTLSCSQTLNHNVMYWYQQKSSQAPKLLFHYYDKDFNNEADTPDNFQSRRPNTSFCFLDIRSPGLGDTAMYLCATSRVRTLNQPQHFGDGTRLSIL.

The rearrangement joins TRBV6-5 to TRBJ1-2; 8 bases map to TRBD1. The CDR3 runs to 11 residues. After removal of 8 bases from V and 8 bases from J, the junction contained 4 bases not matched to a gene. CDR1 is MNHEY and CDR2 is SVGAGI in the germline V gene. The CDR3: CASLDRVGYTF. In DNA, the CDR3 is TGTGCCAGCCTGGACAGGGTGGGCTACACCTTC.

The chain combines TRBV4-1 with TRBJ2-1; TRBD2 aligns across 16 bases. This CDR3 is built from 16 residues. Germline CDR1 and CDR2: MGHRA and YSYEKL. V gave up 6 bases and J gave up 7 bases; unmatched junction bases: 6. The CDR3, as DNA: TGCGCCAGCAGACAGGGGACTAGCGGGAGGGCGAATGAGCAGTTCTTC. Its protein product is CASRQGTSGRANEQFF.

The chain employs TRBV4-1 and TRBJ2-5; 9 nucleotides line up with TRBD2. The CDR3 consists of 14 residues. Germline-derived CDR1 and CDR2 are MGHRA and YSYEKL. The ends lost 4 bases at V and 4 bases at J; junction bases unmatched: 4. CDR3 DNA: TGCGCCAGCAGCCTAGCGCGGGGGGGAGAGACCCAGTACTTC. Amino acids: CASSLARGGETQYF.

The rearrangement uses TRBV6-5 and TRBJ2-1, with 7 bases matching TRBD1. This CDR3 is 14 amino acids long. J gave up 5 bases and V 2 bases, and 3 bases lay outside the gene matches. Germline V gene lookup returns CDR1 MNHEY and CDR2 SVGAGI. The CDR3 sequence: CASSYTTGNNEQFF. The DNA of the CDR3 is TGTGCCAGCAGTTACACGACAGGGAACAATGAGCAGTTCTTC.

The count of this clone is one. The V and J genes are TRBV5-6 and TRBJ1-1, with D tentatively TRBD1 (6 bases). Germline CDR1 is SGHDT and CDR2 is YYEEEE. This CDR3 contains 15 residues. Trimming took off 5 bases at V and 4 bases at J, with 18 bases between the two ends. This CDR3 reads CASSFRGRGFTEAFF. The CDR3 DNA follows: TGTGCCAGCAGTTTCAGGGGTCGGGGATTCACTGAAGCTTTCTTT.

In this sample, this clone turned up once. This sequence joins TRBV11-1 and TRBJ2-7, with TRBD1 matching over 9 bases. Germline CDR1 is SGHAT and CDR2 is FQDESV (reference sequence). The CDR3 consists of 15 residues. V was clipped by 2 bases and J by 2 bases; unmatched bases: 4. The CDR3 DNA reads TGTGCCAGCAGCTTACTCCGGACAGGGGCCTACGAGCAGTACTTC. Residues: CASSLLRTGAYEQYF.

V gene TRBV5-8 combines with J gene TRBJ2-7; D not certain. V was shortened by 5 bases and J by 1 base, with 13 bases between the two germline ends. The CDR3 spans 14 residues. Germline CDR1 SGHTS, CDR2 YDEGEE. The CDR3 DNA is TGTGCCAGCAGGACGAGACGCGGATCCTACGAGCAGTACTTC. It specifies CASRTRRGSYEQYF.

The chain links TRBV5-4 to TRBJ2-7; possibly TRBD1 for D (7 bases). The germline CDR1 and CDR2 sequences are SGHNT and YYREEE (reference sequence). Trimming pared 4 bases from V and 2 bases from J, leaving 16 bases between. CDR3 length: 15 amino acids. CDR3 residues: CASSPARGRPYEQYF. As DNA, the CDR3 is TGTGCCAGCAGCCCGGCCAGGGGGAGGCCCTACGAGCAGTACTTC.

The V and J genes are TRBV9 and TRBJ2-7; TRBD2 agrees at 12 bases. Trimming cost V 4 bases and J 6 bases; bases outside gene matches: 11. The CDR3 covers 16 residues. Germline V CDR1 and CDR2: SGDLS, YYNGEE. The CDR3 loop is CASSLAAGLAGLEQYF. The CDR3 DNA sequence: TGTGCCAGCAGCCTAGCTGCCGGACTAGCGGGGCTCGAGCAGTACTTC.

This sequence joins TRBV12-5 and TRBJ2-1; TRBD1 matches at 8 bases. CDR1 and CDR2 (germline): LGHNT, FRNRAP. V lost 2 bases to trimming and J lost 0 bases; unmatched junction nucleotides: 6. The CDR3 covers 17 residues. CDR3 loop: CASGLPGQGNSYNEQFF. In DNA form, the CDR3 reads TGTGCTAGTGGTTTGCCCGGACAGGGAAACTCCTACAATGAGCAGTTCTTC.

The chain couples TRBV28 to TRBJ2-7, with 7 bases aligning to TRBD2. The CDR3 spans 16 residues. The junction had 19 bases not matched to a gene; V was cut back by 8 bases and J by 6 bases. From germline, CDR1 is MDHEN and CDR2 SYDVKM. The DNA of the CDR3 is TGTGCCAGCTCAACCGCACGGGACTACCTAACCGCCGAGCAGTACTTC. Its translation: CASSTARDYLTAEQYF.